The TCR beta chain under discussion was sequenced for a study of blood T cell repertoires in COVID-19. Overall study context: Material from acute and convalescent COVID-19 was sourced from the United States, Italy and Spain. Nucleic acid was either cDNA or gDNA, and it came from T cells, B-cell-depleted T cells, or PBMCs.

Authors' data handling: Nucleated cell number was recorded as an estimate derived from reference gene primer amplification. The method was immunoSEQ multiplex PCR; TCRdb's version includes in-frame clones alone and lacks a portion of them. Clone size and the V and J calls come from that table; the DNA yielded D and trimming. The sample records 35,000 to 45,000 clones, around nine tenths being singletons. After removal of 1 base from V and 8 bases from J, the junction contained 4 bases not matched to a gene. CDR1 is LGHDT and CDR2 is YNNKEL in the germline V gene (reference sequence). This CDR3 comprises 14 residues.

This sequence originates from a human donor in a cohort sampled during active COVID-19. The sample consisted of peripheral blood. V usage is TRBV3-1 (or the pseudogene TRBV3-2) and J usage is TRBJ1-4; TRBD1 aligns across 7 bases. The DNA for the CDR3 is TGTGCCAGCAGCCAAGGACAGGGAGCCGAAAAACTGTTTTTT. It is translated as CASSQGQGAEKLFF.